What follows describes a single TCR beta chain. Method: immunoSEQ multiplex PCR; TCRdb's copy keeps in-frame clones and lacks some. The data hold roughly 200,000 clones, with around 88% observed a single time. The source of the sample is a study of blood T cell repertoires in COVID-19. Study context: Whether acute or convalescent, the COVID-19 samples came from the United States, Italy and Spain.

Germline V CDR1 and CDR2: SGHNT, YYREEE (reference sequence). V lost 3 bases and J lost 7; bases outside the gene matches: 7. CDR3 length equals 14 residues. Which cohort a participant joined came from the clinical history participants gave. The study recruited exposed participants who had met a COVID-19 case within 2 weeks before entry. This chain joins TRBV5-4 and TRBJ2-7, with TRBD1 matching 10 bases. What was sequenced was PBMCs or T cells enriched from blood (not recorded which). The receptor was derived from a woman aged 25-40 years who had been exposed to COVID-19. CDR3 sequence reads: CASSSSGTGEEQYF. The CDR3, as DNA: TGTGCCAGCAGCTCTTCTGGGACAGGGGAAGAGCAGTACTTC.